Listed below are T cell receptor beta chains from one sample, sequenced in a study of blood T cell repertoires in COVID-19. Assay: immunoSEQ multiplex PCR; the TCRdb copy retains only in-frame clones and omits some. The sample consists of approximately 170,000 clones, 88% of them appearing once. The sequenced material came from peripheral blood. The receptors stem from a man aged 25-45 years with acute or convalescent COVID-19. Both conserved end residues are part of each CDR3.

j_call	v_call	cdr3_aa
TRBJ2-5	TRBV7-2	CASSRGGTPRETQYF
TRBJ2-7	TRBV7-3	CASSSTSGTPYEQYF
TRBJ2-2	TRBV14	CASSRLAGSTGELFF
TRBJ1-6	TRBV27	CASSLTGERTSSYNSPLHF
TRBJ2-2	TRBV9	CASKGTGGTGELFF
TRBJ2-5	TRBV5-1	CASSPGTSYIQETQYF
TRBJ1-2	TRBV12-3/TRBV12-4	CASSLGTDYGYTF
TRBJ1-5	TRBV5-1	CASSLEGRSNQPQHF
TRBJ1-5	TRBV5-1	CASSLGAGYNQPQHF
TRBJ1-3	TRBV4-1	CASSRDRVISGNTIYF
TRBJ1-5	TRBV15	CATSRDPNQPQHF
TRBJ1-6	TRBV12-3/TRBV12-4	CASIPPRGPLHF
TRBJ1-6	TRBV7-6	CASSEERSPLHF
TRBJ2-3	TRBV12-5	CASGHRVTDTQYF